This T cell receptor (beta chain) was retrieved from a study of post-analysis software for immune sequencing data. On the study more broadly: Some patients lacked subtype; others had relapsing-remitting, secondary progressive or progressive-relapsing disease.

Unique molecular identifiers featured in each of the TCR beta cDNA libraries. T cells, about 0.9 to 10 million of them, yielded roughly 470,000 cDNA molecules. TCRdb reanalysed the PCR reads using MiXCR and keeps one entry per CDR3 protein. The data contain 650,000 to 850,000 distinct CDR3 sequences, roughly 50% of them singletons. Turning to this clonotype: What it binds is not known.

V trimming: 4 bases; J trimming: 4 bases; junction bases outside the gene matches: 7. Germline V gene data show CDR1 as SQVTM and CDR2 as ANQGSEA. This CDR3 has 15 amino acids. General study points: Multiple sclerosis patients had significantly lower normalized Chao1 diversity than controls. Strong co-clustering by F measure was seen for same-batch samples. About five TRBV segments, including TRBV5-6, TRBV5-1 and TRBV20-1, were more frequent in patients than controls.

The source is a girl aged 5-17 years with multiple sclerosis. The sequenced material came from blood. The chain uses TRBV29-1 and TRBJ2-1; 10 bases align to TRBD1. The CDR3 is CSVGRGQGPYNEQFF. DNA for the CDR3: TGCAGCGTTGGGCGGGGACAGGGGCCATACAATGAGCAGTTCTTC.